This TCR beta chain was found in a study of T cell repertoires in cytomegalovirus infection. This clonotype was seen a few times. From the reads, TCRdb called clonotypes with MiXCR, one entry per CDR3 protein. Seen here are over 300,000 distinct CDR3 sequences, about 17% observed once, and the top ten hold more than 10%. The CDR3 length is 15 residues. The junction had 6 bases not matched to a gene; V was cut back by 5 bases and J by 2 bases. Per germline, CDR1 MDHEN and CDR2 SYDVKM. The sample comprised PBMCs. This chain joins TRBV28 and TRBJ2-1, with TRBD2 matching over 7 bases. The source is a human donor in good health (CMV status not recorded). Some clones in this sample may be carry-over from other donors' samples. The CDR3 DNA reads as TGTGCCAGCAGTGCTAACCGGGGGGCCTACAATGAGCAGTTCTTC. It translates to CASSANRGAYNEQFF.